These 6 T cell receptor beta chains came from one sample sequenced in a study of blood T cell repertoires in COVID-19. Produced via immunoSEQ multiplex PCR; TCRdb's table is partial and in-frame only. The table lists under 250,000 clones, approximately 80% of them singletons. Sample: PBMCs or T cells enriched from blood (not recorded which). These receptors were collected from a man between 60 and 75 years old who had recovered from COVID-19.

This rearrangement joins TRBV7-9 to TRBJ2-7; TRBD1 matches at 9 bases. V was pared by 5 bases and J by 3 bases, with 11 bases of the junction left unmatched. CDR1 SEHNR and CDR2 FQNEAQ come from the germline V gene (reference sequence). This CDR3 region has 16 residues. The CDR3 DNA is TGTGCCAGCAGCCAAGCTGGGACAGGGTTTATCTACGAGCAGTACTTC. It specifies CASSQAGTGFIYEQYF. Supplemented by reference TRBV7-9 and TRBJ2-7, the full variable domain reads DTGVSQNPRHKITKRGQNVTFRCDPISEHNRLYWYRQTLGQGPEFLTYFQNEAQLEKSRLLSDRFSAERPKGSFSTLEIQRTEQGDSAMYLCASSQAGTGFIYEQYFGPGTRLTVT.

The chain employs TRBV12-1 and TRBJ1-1; the table's D call TRBD1 went unverified against the DNA. TRBV12-1 is reported as a pseudogene. There are 13 residues in the CDR3. Here the CDR3 DNA reads TGTGCCCCCAGGGGGCGATCCGTCACTGAAGCTTTCTTT. It translates to CAPRGRSVTEAFF.

This clone appeared once. The V call is TRBV15, the J call TRBJ2-2; D gene unclear. With 0 bases removed from V and 5 bases from J, the gap between germline ends came to 7 bases. Germline V CDR1 and CDR2: LNHNV, YYDKDF (reference sequence). This CDR3 has 14 residues. In nucleotides, the CDR3 is TGTGCCACCAGCAGAGATTATCGGACCGGGGAGCTGTTTTTT. Its protein is CATSRDYRTGELFF.

The chain is built from TRBV27 and TRBJ1-1, with a possible D match to TRBD1 (6 bases). With 4 bases removed from V and 1 base from J, the gap between germline ends came to 10 bases. CDR3 length: 14 residues. Germline assignment: CDR1 MNHEY and CDR2 SMNVEV (reference sequence). The DNA for the CDR3 is TGTGCCAGCAGTTCCCGCAGGGGGAACACTGAAGCTTTCTTT. Its translation is CASSSRRGNTEAFF.

The chain is built from TRBV3-1 (or the pseudogene TRBV3-2) and TRBJ1-1; no clear D gene. The CDR3 length is 13 residues. The germline gives CDR1 LGHDT, CDR2 YNNKEL (reference sequence). Trimming pared 3 bases from V and 1 base from J, leaving 6 bases between. CDR3 nucleotide sequence: TGTGCCAGCAGCCACAGAGGGAACACTGAAGCTTTCTTT. As protein: CASSHRGNTEAFF.

Worth noting for this clone: Other DNA sequences within the sample encode an identical CDR3. In DNA, the CDR3 is TGTGCCAGCAGTTCAGGAGGTTCTGGGGCCAACGTCCTGACTTTC. Its translation is CASSSGGSGANVLTF. The chain carries TRBV6-5 and TRBJ2-6; D is possibly TRBD2 (5 bases). The germline V and J ends were trimmed by 4 bases and 1 base, with 8 bases remaining between them. The CDR3 extends over 15 amino acids. Germline CDR1 is MNHEY and CDR2 is SVGAGI.